This note documents a single TCR beta chain sequence. These data come from a study of T cell changes during pregnancy in multiple sclerosis. The germline gives CDR1 SGHKS, CDR2 YYEKEE (reference sequence). V was shortened by 1 base and J by 2 bases, with 7 bases between the two germline ends. The CDR3 totals 14 residues. Libraries were prepared by immunoSEQ multiplex PCR; TCRdb keeps only in-frame clonotypes and omits some of them. The sample lists 50,000 to 60,000 clones; around 85% were seen once. The chain carries TRBV5-5 and TRBJ1-5; TRBD1 is a possible D gene (6 bases). This receptor was identified in a female donor with multiple sclerosis, enrolled in a pregnancy study. Sequencing was performed on CD4+ T cells from peripheral blood mononuclear cells, taken in the third trimester of pregnancy. The CDR3 here is CASSLKGGNQPQHF. The CDR3, as DNA: TGTGCCAGCAGCTTGAAGGGGGGCAATCAGCCCCAGCATTTT.